This entry is about one TCR beta chain. Its cognate antigen has yet to be identified. No base qualities exist here, and no much larger clone lies one base off it. Collaborating institutions collected whole blood in K2EDTA tubes following their own protocols. For TCRbeta analysis, collaborators shipped samples in one of three forms: frozen whole blood, isolated PBMCs, or DNA extracted from either of those sample types. TCRbeta CDR3 regions were amplified from genomic DNA by means of the immunoSEQ Assay, a bias-controlled multiplex PCR. As for the original processing: Nucleated cell counts per sample were estimated from amplification of reference gene primers within the assay. Sequence reads were collapsed and filtered to measure the absolute abundance of every unique TCRbeta CDR3 rearrangement. For each sample, productive Simpson clonality was calculated as the square root of Simpson's diversity index over productive rearrangements. Not all clones reach the TCRdb copy of this immuneACCESS table, which keeps in-frame sequences only. Checked studies attribute under half of the gap to unresolved V genes and leave the rest unexplained. V and J calls plus clone size are reproduced from that table; the DNA served to infer D and trimming. Here the sample has 150,000 to 200,000 clones; 65% to 85% occur a single time. The ten largest clones capture under 3% of the sample.

This entry belongs to a study of blood T cell repertoires in COVID-19 (dated by TCRdb to 2018 to 2021). The study in broad terms: Samples from collaborators originated in the United States, Italy and Spain and spanned both the acute and convalescent phases of COVID-19. The prospective study material was composed of cDNA or gDNA derived from T cells, B-cell-depleted T cells, or PBMCs. Deeply sampled blood TCRbeta repertoires from subjects exposed to, actively infected with, or recovered from COVID-19 were included in the dataset. A freely available public database, intended as a resource for researchers studying the immune response to SARS-CoV-2, is where the repertoires were released. The samples were drawn from the first 160 participants of the ongoing ImmuneRACE study and from 950 to 1,500 subjects provided by 6 global collaborators. A de-identified subject ID, COVID-19 status, age in years and sex were almost always included in the sample metadata. Where HLA class I and class II types were available, the types were taken from metadata supplied by the sample provider, not from assay-based typing. General conclusions and limits of the study: The amount of clinical and demographic metadata varied by source and participant and was provided uncurated.

The sequenced sample was peripheral blood. The sequence was collected from a human donor with acute or convalescent COVID-19. The donor label of this sample is uncertain.

The DNA sequence is given as TGTGCCAGCAGTCTCCAGGGACAGCGGTATGGCTACACCTTC. It specifies CASSLQGQRYGYTF. This receptor chain uses TRBV2 and TRBJ1-2, with TRBD1 identical over 7 junction bases. V is pruned by 5 bases and J by 5 bases, leaving 8 bases of the junction without a gene match. The CDR3 holds 14 amino acids from the cysteine to the phenylalanine. The retained sequence is limited to the CDR3, 42 bases, with the frame set at the first base. CDR1 and CDR2, per the germline V gene, are SNHLY and FYNNEI.